Each of the 8 T cell receptor beta chains below was sequenced from the same sample in a study of breast tumors, draining lymph nodes, adjacent tissues (dated by TCRdb to 2015 to 2016). The axillary draining lymph nodes of breast cancer patients were the source of the lymph node samples. Library method: multiplex PCR. Sequenced on an Illumina HiSeq 2000. The public reads were quality trimmed at Q25 with fastp and then assembled into clones with MiXCR by TCRdb, keeping productive beta chains. Every CDR3 protein is listed once, alongside the most common genes and DNA of its rows. Recorded for this sample are over 150,000 distinct CDR3 sequences; around a third of them occurred a single time. 4% to 5.5% of the sample rests with the top ten. The sample consisted of axillary lymph node tissue. Source of these receptors: a female donor with breast cancer. Some clones in this sample may be carry-over from other donors' samples.

With respect to this clonotype: A read error is possible here, since a much larger clone lies one base away. V is TRBV6-1 and J is TRBJ1-2, with 7 positions matching TRBD1. Germline CDR1 MNHNS, CDR2 SASEGT. The length of the CDR3 is 14 residues. The CDR3 DNA reads TGTGCCAGCAGTGAAGGTCCAGGGGGATATGGCTACGCCTTC. Its protein is CASSEGPGGYGYAF.

As concerns this clonotype: A much larger clone lies one base from this, so it may be a read error. The chain is built from TRBV9 and TRBJ2-7, with D possibly TRBD1 on 6 matching bases. The CDR3 is made up of 14 amino acids. Germline CDR1 is SGDLS and CDR2 is YYNGEE. CDR3 bases: TGTGCCAGCAGCCCGGGCAGGGGCTACTACGAGCAGTCCTTC. This gives the protein CASSPGRGYYEQSF.

The rearrangement joins TRBV7-9 to TRBJ2-3; TRBD1 matches at 9 bases. V gave up 5 bases and J gave up 5 bases; unmatched junction bases: 8. This CDR3 is 15 amino acids long. CDR1 is SEHNR, CDR2 FQNEAQ, per germline (reference sequence). The CDR3, as DNA: TGTGCCAGCAGCACTCGACAGGGGGTTGGAGATACGCAGTATTTT. Its translation: CASSTRQGVGDTQYF.

This clonotype came up many times. In nucleotides, the CDR3 is TGTGCCAGTAGTATCCCCGGGACCGAGTATGGCTACACCTTC. Translating it yields CASSIPGTEYGYTF. The gene calls are TRBV19 and TRBJ1-2; perhaps TRBD1 as D (5 bases). The germline V gene encodes CDR1 LNHDA and CDR2 SQIVND (reference sequence). The CDR3 sequence is 14 residues long. The V end was cut by 3 bases, the J end by 5 bases, with 13 bases between.

This clonotype was picked up many times. CDR3 DNA: TGTGCCAGCAGCTACCATCTGGAGAGTCCTGAAGCTTTCTTT. Translated: CASSYHLESPEAFF. V gene TRBV7-2 combines with J gene TRBJ1-1; D is unclear. The length of the CDR3 is 14 residues. Trimming pared 4 bases from V and 6 bases from J, leaving 15 bases between. In germline, CDR1 is SGHTA, CDR2 FQGNSA. The complete variable domain, with remaining parts taken from reference TRBV7-2 and TRBJ1-1, reads GAGVSQSPSNKVTEKGKDVELRCDPISGHTALYWYRQSLGQGLEFLIYFQGNSAPDKSGLPSDRFSAERTGGSVSTLTIQRTQQEDSAVYLCASSYHLESPEAFFGQGTRLTVV.

As regards this clonotype: A much larger clone is a single base away; this may be a read error. The rearrangement links TRBV7-2 to TRBJ2-1; TRBD2 matches at 8 bases. CDR3 length: 15 residues. CDR1 is SGHTA, CDR2 FQGNSA, per germline. The CDR3, as DNA: TGTGCCAGCAGCTTTACCGGGACTAGGTCCAATGAGCAGCTCTTC. Translating gives CASSFTGTRSNEQLF.

The sample holds many counts of this clonotype. The DNA of the CDR3 is TGTGCCAGCAGCCAATGGGCAGGGGGTACAGATACGCAGTATTTT. It is translated as CASSQWAGGTDTQYF. The chain couples TRBV3-1 to TRBJ2-3; 7 bases are shared with TRBD1. V dropped 2 bases and J dropped 3; count of bases not matched to a gene: 5. Germline CDR1 reads LGHDT; CDR2 reads YNNKEL (reference sequence). The CDR3 is 15 residues long.

The chain links TRBV4-2 to TRBJ2-4; 8 bases are a match to TRBD1. CDR3 length: 14 amino acids. CDR1 is LGHNA, CDR2 YNFKEQ, per germline. V lost 5 bases to trimming and J lost 12 bases; unmatched junction nucleotides: 12. CDR3 in DNA: TGTGCCAGCAGCTTATTCCAGGGGGCAGACACTCAGTACTTC. As protein: CASSLFQGADTQYF.